The clone carrying this T cell receptor (beta chain) occurred a few times. Its antigen is as yet unknown. Trimming cost V 0 bases and J 6 bases; bases outside gene matches: 12. The CDR3 covers 18 residues. Germline assignment: CDR1 MGHRA and CDR2 YSYEKL. Since all of the isolated RNA was reverse transcribed, expressed TCRB transcripts were what got sequenced. Measured with immunoSEQ multiplex PCR; TCRdb has only the in-frame clones, and not every one. The sample carries 300,000 to 400,000 clones, 7.5% to 9% recorded once. Purities in excess of 95% were seen in all sorted populations. The sample comes from a study of beta chain features in type 1 diabetes. Findings and caveats of the study: More deletions and fewer insertions at VDJ junctions were found in patients with type 1 diabetes.

This TCR derives from a woman younger than 30 in good health. The sample comprised central memory CD4+ T cells from blood. This sequence joins TRBV4-1 and TRBJ1-5, with 9 bases lining up with TRBD1. The CDR3 sequence: CASSQDWNTGGRGQPQHF. The DNA for the CDR3 is TGCGCCAGCAGCCAAGATTGGAATACAGGGGGCCGAGGTCAGCCCCAGCATTTT.